This T cell receptor (beta chain) comes out of a study of T cells in Graves' hyperthyroidism and ophthalmopathy. The study, taken as a whole, reports: Model predictions of ophthalmopathy came a median approximately 6.8 months before onset. Blood also carried most thyroid clonotypes expanded above 0.001.

A lack of ophthalmopathy progression within 18 months defined stable Graves' hyperthyroidism. Pregnant or lactating patients were excluded, as were those with uncontrolled infection or other autoimmune disease. Germline CDR1 SNHLY, CDR2 FYNNEI. J gave up 3 bases and V 8 bases, and 12 bases lay outside the gene matches. This CDR3 region has 16 residues. RNA transcripts yielded amplified TCR beta CDR3 regions. An initial round of RT-PCR targeting the TCR CDR3 relied on the HTBI primer set. Each CDR3 protein gets one entry after TCRdb re-called the multiplex PCR reads with MiXCR. The sample holds some 510,000 distinct CDR3 sequences; roughly 46% are singletons and the top ten take roughly 8.2%. This clonotype came up many times. The target antigen is unknown.

The chain carries TRBV2 and TRBJ1-5; TRBD1 matches at 8 bases. The material sequenced was peripheral blood or thyroid tissue (not recorded which). The receptor's source is a young woman with Graves' hyperthyroidism. The CDR3 sequence is CASGALGQVNNQPQHF. The CDR3 DNA is TGTGCCAGCGGAGCCTTGGGACAGGTAAACAATCAGCCCCAGCATTTT.